This record looks at one TCR beta chain sequence and its context. What it recognizes is unknown. This record comes from a study of cytomegalovirus exposure and HLA in healthy donors. Clones were sequenced by immunoSEQ multiplex PCR, and TCRdb holds only the in-frame ones, with some missing. The sample lists about 350,000 clones; about nine tenths were seen once. Study-level results: Researchers reported that three CMV-associated chains were confirmed in vitro as CMV antigen-specific.

Germline lookup yields CDR1 SGHRS and CDR2 YFSETQ. The CDR3 has 14 residues. Trimming pared 4 bases from V and 1 base from J, leaving 11 bases between. This chain joins TRBV5-1 and TRBJ1-1; D might be TRBD1 (6 bases). The sample was PBMCs. The clonotype comes from a woman aged 25 to 39 in good health and CMV-seropositive. The CDR3 is CASSADRQNTEAFF. In DNA, the CDR3 is TGCGCCAGCAGCGCTGACAGGCAGAACACTGAAGCTTTCTTT.